These 15 T cell receptor beta chains came from one sample sequenced in a study of T cell changes during pregnancy in multiple sclerosis (dated by TCRdb to 2018 to 2020). Receptors were amplified or captured by the immunoSEQ multiplex PCR assay. TCRdb obtained this table from immuneACCESS and retained in-frame rearrangements with V and J assigned. These tables miss some clones; where compared with another copy, unresolved V genes account for less than half of the shortfall, and the remainder is unexplained. This sample holds 80,000 to 95,000 clones; about 95% were observed only once. Together, the top ten hold 1.1% of the sample. The input for sequencing was peripheral blood, taken in the second trimester of pregnancy. The receptors shown here come from a female donor with multiple sclerosis, enrolled in a pregnancy study.

The rearrangement links TRBV7-6 to TRBJ2-3; 9 bases match TRBD2. This CDR3 comprises 16 residues. CDR1 is SGHVS and CDR2 is FNYEAQ in the germline V gene. Unmatched junction bases numbered 4, after V lost 1 base and J lost 2 bases. The CDR3 sequence is CASSLGAGGPTDTQYF. The CDR3 nucleotides read TGTGCCAGCAGCTTAGGAGCGGGAGGCCCCACAGATACGCAGTATTTT. Full variable domain (outside the CDR3, taken from reference TRBV7-6 and TRBJ2-3): GAGVSQSPRYKVTKRGQDVALRCDPISGHVSLYWYRQALGQGPEFLTYFNYEAQQDKSGLPNDRFSAERPEGSISTLTIQRTEQRDSAMYRCASSLGAGGPTDTQYFGPGTRLTVL.

About this clone: It may be a read error: a sequence one base away is much more abundant. This same CDR3 is encoded by further DNA sequences in the sample. The chain has TRBV6-1 and TRBJ2-1, with 8 positions matching TRBD2. Looked up from germline, CDR1 is MNHNS and CDR2 is SASEGT. This CDR3 has 15 amino acids. V lost 2 bases to trimming and J lost 0 bases; unmatched junction nucleotides: 0. CDR3 loop: CASSELAGSYNEQFF. The CDR3 DNA reads TGTGCCAGCAGTGAACTAGCGGGCTCCTACAATGAGCAGTTCTTC.

The rearrangement links TRBV14 to TRBJ2-2; D is ambiguous. V lost 1 base and J lost 7, with 7 bases in between. The CDR3 extends over 13 amino acids. Per the germline V gene, CDR1 is SGHDN and CDR2 is FVKESK. CDR3 nucleotide sequence: TGTGCCAGCAGCCAAGCCCTACGCGGGGAGCTGTTTTTT. Translated: CASSQALRGELFF.

This clone was observed a single time. The V and J genes are TRBV6-5 and TRBJ2-3, with 12 bases fitting TRBD2. Germline V gene data show CDR1 as MNHEY and CDR2 as SVGAGI. Unmatched junction bases numbered 7, after V lost 4 bases and J lost 5 bases. The CDR3 runs 16 residues. The CDR3 sequence is CASSFLAGGPRDTQYF. The CDR3 DNA reads as TGTGCCAGCAGTTTCCTAGCGGGAGGGCCTCGAGATACGCAGTATTTT.

The gene calls are TRBV9 and TRBJ2-5, with 7 bases fitting TRBD2. Unmatched junction bases numbered 11, after V lost 4 bases and J lost 5 bases. Per the germline V gene, CDR1 is SGDLS and CDR2 is YYNGEE. The CDR3 extends over 15 amino acids. The CDR3 sequence is CASSLVGRQVETQYF. The CDR3 DNA reads as TGTGCCAGCAGCCTGGTCGGGAGGCAGGTTGAGACCCAGTACTTC.

This clone was observed once. The rearrangement joins TRBV5-3 to TRBJ1-5; the match to TRBD1 covers 9 bases. TRBV5-3 is an ORF for which the function is uncertain. This CDR3 is 19 amino acids long. V lost 7 bases, J lost 0 bases, and 17 bases stayed unmatched. This CDR3 is CARPIGTGHYFYSNQPQHF. The CDR3, as DNA: TGTGCCAGACCAATTGGGACAGGGCACTATTTTTATAGCAATCAGCCCCAGCATTTT.

The chain is built from TRBV5-8 and TRBJ2-7; weak D call: TRBD2 (5 bases). With 7 bases removed from V and 3 bases from J, the gap between germline ends came to 20 bases. The CDR3 length is 15 residues. Germline V gene sequence: CDR1 SGHTS, CDR2 YDEGEE. The CDR3 sequence is CASAPGSGLVYEQYF. CDR3 nucleotide sequence: TGTGCCAGCGCCCCCGGTTCGGGGTTGGTCTACGAGCAGTACTTC.

The chain recombines TRBV5-4 with TRBJ1-2, with TRBD1 matching over 7 bases. The germline CDR1 and CDR2 sequences are SGHNT and YYREEE (reference sequence). This CDR3 is 13 amino acids long. Germline trimming cut 4 bases from V and 6 bases from J; bases unmatched to any gene: 6. In DNA form, the CDR3 reads TGTGCCAGCAGCCTTGACAGGGACCATGGCTACACCTTC. It encodes CASSLDRDHGYTF.

The chain is built from TRBV6-1 and TRBJ2-7; 7 positions agree with TRBD1. Germline CDR1 MNHNS, CDR2 SASEGT. The CDR3 is made up of 14 amino acids. After removal of 7 bases from V and 1 base from J, the junction contained 7 bases not matched to a gene. The CDR3 DNA sequence: TGTGCCAGCACCTTGACAGGGTGGTCCTACGAGCAGTACTTC. Its translation is CASTLTGWSYEQYF.

This chain links TRBV6-6 with TRBJ1-5; 8 bases match TRBD1. The CDR3 is made up of 15 amino acids. V lost 2 bases to trimming and J lost 3 bases; unmatched junction nucleotides: 3. The V gene's germline CDR1 is MNHNY and CDR2 SVGAGI (reference sequence). The CDR3 here is CASSYQGANNQPQHF. The CDR3 DNA follows: TGTGCCAGCAGTTACCAGGGGGCAAACAATCAGCCCCAGCATTTT.

J is TRBJ2-3 and V is TRBV11-2; tentative D call: TRBD1 (5 bases). This CDR3 has 16 amino acids. Trimming stripped 5 bases from V and 0 bases from J, with 15 bases between. Germline CDR1 reads SGHAT; CDR2 reads FQNNGV. The CDR3 is CASSPTAAGSTDTQYF. Here the CDR3 DNA reads TGTGCCAGCAGCCCCACCGCCGCAGGGAGCACAGATACGCAGTATTTT.

V is TRBV14 and J is TRBJ2-5, with TRBD1 as a possible D gene (5 bases). This CDR3 is 15 amino acids long. Trimming took 4 bases from V and 0 from J, leaving 12 bases between them. Germline V lookup: CDR1 SGHDN, CDR2 FVKESK. The CDR3: CASSRLDSDQETQYF. The CDR3 nucleotides are TGTGCCAGCAGCCGCCTTGACAGCGACCAAGAGACCCAGTACTTC.

The chain joins TRBV27 to TRBJ1-2; tentatively, D is TRBD1 (5 bases). CDR1 MNHEY and CDR2 SMNVEV come from the germline V gene (reference sequence). The germline V and J ends were trimmed by 0 bases and 8 bases, with 22 bases remaining between them. The CDR3 contains 17 residues. The DNA for the CDR3 is TGTGCCAGCAGTTTATCCGAGTGGCAGGGTAGCACTAACGGCTACACCTTC. Amino acids: CASSLSEWQGSTNGYTF.

This chain links TRBV6-1 with TRBJ2-7; 8 nucleotides align to TRBD2. The CDR3 contains 15 residues. From germline, CDR1 is MNHNS and CDR2 SASEGT. V was pared by 4 bases and J by 3 bases, with 8 bases of the junction left unmatched. The CDR3 sequence is CASSVLAGGSYEQYF. Written as DNA, the CDR3 is TGTGCCAGCAGTGTCCTGGCGGGGGGCAGCTACGAGCAGTACTTC.

The chain carries TRBV27 and TRBJ1-6, with D possibly TRBD1 on 5 matching bases. CDR3 length equals 13 residues. Germline V CDR1 and CDR2: MNHEY, SMNVEV (reference sequence). The V gene lost 5 bases and the J gene lost 9 bases, with 11 bases spanning the gap. In nucleotides, the CDR3 is TGTGCCAGCAGTCTCTCAGGGCTTTCACCCCTCCACTTT. Protein: CASSLSGLSPLHF.